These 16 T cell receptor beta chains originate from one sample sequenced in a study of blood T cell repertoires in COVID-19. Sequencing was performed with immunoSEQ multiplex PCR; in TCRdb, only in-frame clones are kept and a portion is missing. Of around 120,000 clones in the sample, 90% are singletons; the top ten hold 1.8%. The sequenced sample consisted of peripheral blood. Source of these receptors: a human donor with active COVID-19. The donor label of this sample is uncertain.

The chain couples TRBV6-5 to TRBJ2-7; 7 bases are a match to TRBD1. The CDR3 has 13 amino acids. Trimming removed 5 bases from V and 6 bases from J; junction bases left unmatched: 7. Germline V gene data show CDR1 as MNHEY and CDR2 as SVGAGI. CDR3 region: CASSPRTGIEQYF. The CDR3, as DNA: TGTGCCAGCAGTCCAAGGACAGGCATCGAGCAGTACTTC.

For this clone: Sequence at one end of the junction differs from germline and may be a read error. The CDR3: CSVKERGGRNEQFF. DNA for the CDR3: TGCAGCGTTAAAGAGCGGGGGGGCCGGAATGAGCAGTTCTTC. The V call is TRBV29-1, the J call TRBJ2-1; 10 nucleotides line up with TRBD2. Germline CDR1 SQVTM, CDR2 ANQGSEA. This CDR3 has 14 amino acids.

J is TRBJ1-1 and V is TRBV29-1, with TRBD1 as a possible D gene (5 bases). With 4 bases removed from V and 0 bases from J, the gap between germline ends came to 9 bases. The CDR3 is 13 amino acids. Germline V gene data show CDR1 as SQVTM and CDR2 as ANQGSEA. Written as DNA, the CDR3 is TGCAGCGTTGTCCCACAGGTGAACACTGAAGCTTTCTTT. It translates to CSVVPQVNTEAFF.

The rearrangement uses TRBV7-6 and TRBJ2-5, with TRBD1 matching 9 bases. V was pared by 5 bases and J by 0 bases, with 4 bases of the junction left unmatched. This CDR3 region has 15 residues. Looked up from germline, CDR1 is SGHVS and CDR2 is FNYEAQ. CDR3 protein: CASSRWTGDQETQYF. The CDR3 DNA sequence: TGTGCCAGCAGCCGCTGGACAGGGGACCAAGAGACCCAGTACTTC. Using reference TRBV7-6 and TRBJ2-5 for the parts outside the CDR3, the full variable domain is GAGVSQSPRYKVTKRGQDVALRCDPISGHVSLYWYRQALGQGPEFLTYFNYEAQQDKSGLPNDRFSAERPEGSISTLTIQRTEQRDSAMYRCASSRWTGDQETQYFGPGTRLLVL.

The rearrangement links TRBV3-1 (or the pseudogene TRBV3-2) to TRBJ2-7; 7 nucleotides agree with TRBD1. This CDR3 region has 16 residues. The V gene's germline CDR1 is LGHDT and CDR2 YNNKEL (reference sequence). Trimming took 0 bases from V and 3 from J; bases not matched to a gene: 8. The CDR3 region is CASSQDPPRGLYEQYF. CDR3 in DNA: TGTGCCAGCAGCCAAGATCCGCCAAGGGGGCTCTACGAGCAGTACTTC.

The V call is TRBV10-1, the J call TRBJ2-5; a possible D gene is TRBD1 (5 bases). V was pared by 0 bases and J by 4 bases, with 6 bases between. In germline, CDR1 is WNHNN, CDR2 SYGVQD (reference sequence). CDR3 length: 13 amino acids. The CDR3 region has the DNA TGCGCCAGCAGTGAGTCGGGGCGAGAGACCCAGTACTTC. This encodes CASSESGRETQYF.

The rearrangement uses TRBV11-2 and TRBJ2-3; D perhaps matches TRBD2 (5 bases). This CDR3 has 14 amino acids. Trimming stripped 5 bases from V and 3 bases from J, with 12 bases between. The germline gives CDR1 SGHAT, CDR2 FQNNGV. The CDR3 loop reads CASSTYGGTDTQYF. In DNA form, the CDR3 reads TGTGCCAGCAGCACCTACGGCGGGACAGATACGCAGTATTTT.

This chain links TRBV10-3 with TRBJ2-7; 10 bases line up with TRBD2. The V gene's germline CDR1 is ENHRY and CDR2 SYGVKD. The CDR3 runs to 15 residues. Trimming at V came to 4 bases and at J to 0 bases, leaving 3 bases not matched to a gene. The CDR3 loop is CAISGASGGSYEQYF. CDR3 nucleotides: TGTGCCATCAGTGGAGCTAGCGGGGGCTCCTACGAGCAGTACTTC.

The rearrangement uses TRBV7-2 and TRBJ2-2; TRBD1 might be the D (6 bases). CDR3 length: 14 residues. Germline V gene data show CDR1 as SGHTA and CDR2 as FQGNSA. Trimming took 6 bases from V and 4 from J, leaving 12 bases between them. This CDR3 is CASSQQGGTGELFF. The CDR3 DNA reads TGTGCCAGCAGTCAGCAAGGGGGCACCGGGGAGCTGTTTTTT.

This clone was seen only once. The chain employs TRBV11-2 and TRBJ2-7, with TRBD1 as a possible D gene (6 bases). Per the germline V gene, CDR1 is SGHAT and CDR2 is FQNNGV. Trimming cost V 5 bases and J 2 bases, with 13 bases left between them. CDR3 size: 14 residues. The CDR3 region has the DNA TGTGCCAGCAGCGGGACAATGACGACCTACGAGCAGTACTTC. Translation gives CASSGTMTTYEQYF.

CDR3 sequence: CATSDGGAPLEEQYF. The CDR3 DNA sequence: TGTGCCACCAGTGATGGGGGGGCCCCTCTCGAAGAGCAGTACTTC. The chain combines TRBV24-1 with TRBJ2-7; D possibly corresponds to TRBD2 (7 bases). Between the trimmed V and J ends, which lost 3 bases and 7 bases, there was a span of 18 bases. The CDR3 has 15 amino acids. Per germline, CDR1 KGHDR and CDR2 SFDVKD.

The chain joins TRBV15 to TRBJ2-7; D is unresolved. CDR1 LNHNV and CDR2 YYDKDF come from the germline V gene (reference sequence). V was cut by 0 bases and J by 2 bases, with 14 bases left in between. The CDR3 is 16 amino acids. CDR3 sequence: CATSRDYQTLTYEQYF. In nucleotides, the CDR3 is TGTGCCACCAGCAGAGATTACCAGACACTCACCTACGAGCAGTACTTC.

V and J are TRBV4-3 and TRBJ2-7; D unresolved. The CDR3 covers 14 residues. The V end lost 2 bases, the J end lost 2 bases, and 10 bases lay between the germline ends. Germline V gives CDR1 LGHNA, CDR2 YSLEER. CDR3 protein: CASSQRQGAYEQYF. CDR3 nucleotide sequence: TGCGCCAGCAGCCAACGGCAAGGAGCCTACGAGCAGTACTTC.

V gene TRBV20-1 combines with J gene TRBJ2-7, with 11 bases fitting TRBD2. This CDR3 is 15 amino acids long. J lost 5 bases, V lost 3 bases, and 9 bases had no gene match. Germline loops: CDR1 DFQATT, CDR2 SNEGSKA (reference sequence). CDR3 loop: CSASLAGGNFDEQYF. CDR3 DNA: TGCAGTGCTAGTCTAGCGGGGGGAAATTTTGACGAGCAGTACTTC.

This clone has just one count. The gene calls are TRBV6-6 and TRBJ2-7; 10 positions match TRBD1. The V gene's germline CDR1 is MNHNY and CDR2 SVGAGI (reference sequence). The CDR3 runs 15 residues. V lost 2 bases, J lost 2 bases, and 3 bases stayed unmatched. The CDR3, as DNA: TGTGCCAGCAGTTACCCTGGACAGGGGGCCTACGAGCAGTACTTC. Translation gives CASSYPGQGAYEQYF.

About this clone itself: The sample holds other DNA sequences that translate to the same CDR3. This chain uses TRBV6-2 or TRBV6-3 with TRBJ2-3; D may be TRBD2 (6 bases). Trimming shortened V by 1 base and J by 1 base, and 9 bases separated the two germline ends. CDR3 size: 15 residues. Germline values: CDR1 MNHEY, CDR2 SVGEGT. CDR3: CASSYLTRRTDTQYF. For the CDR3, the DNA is TGTGCCAGCAGTTACTTGACTAGACGCACAGATACGCAGTATTTT.